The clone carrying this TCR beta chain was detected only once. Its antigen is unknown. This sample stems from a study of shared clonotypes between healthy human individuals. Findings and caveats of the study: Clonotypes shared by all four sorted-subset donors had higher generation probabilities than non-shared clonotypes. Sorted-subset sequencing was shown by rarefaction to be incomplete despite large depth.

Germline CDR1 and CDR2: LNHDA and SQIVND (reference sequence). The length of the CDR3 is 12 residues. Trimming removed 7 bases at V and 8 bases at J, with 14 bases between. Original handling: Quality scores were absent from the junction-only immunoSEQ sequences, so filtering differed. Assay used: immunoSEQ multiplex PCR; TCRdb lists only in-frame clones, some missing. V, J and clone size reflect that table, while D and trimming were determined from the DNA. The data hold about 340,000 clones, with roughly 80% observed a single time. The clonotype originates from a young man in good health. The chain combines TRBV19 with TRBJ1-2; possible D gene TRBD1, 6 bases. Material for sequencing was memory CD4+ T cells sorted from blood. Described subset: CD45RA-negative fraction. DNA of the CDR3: TGTGCCAGTAAAACAGGGACGGGGGGCTACACCTTC. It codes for CASKTGTGGYTF.